Detailed here is one T cell receptor beta chain. This specimen comes from a study of blood T cell repertoires in COVID-19. Study summary: The United States, Italy and Spain supplied acute and convalescent COVID-19 samples. T cells, B-cell-depleted T cells, or PBMCs supplied cDNA or gDNA.

Germline CDR1 and CDR2: LGHNA and YSLEER. The CDR3 has 15 amino acids. V lost 2 bases to trimming and J lost 3 bases, with 14 bases between them. Under the authors' procedure: Amplification of reference gene primers was used by the study to estimate nucleated cell counts. The repertoire was sequenced with immunoSEQ multiplex PCR; TCRdb's copy has only in-frame clones and lacks some. For V, J and clone size, that table is used; D and trimming come from the DNA. The sample yields nearly 350,000 clones, around 83% seen once. The material sequenced was peripheral blood. This TCR was sampled from a man aged 25-45 years with active or convalescent COVID-19. The chain couples TRBV4-3 to TRBJ2-7, with a possible D match to TRBD2 (5 bases). CDR3 region: CASSQYRAESYEQYF. CDR3 coding DNA: TGCGCCAGCAGCCAATACCGAGCGGAGAGCTACGAGCAGTACTTC.